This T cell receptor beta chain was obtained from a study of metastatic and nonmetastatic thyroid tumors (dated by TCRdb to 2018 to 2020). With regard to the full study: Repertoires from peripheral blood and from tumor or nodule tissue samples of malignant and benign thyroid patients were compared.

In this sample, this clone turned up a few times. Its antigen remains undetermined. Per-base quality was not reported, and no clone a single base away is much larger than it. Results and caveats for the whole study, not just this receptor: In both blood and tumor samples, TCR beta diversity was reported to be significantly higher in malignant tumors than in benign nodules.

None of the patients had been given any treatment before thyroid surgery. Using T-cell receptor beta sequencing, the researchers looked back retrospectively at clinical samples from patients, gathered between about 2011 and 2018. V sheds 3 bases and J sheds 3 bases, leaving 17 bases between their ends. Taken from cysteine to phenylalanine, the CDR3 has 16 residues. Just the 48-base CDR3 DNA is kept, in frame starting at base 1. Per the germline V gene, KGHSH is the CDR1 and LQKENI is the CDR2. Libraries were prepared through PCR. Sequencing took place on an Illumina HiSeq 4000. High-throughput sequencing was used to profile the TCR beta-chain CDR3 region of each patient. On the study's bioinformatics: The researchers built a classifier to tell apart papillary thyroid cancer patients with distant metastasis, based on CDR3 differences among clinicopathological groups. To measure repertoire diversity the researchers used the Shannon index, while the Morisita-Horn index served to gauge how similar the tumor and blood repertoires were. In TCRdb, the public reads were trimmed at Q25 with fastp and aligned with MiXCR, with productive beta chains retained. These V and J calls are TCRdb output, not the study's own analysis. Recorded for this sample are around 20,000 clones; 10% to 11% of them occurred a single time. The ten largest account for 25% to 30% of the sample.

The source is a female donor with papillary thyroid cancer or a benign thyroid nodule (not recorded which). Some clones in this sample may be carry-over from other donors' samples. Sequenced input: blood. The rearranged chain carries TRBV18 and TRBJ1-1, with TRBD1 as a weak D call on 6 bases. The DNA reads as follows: TGTGCCAGCTCACCCAATACAGGGTTAACACACACTGAAGCTTTCTTT. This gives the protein CASSPNTGLTHTEAFF.